This T cell receptor beta chain was observed in a study of blood T cell repertoires in COVID-19 (dated by TCRdb to about 2020). General notes on the study: Collaborator samples came from the United States, Italy and Spain and covered acute and convalescent phases of COVID-19. The prospective study material was composed of cDNA or gDNA derived from T cells, B-cell-depleted T cells, or PBMCs. Subjects who had been exposed to COVID-19, were actively infected with it, or had recovered from it provided the deeply sampled blood TCRbeta repertoires that made up the dataset. The repertoires were released in a freely available public database meant as a resource for research on the immune response to SARS-CoV-2. Samples came from the ongoing ImmuneRACE study (first 160 participants) plus 1,254 subjects from 6 global collaborators. Nearly every sample came with metadata listing a de-identified subject ID, COVID-19 status, age in years and sex. Where available, HLA class I and class II types were obtained from metadata supplied by the sample provider rather than from assay-based typing.

TCRbeta CDR3 regions were amplified from genomic DNA by means of the immunoSEQ Assay, a bias-controlled multiplex PCR. As for the original processing: The number of nucleated cells in each sample was estimated from the amplification of reference gene primers within the assay. To quantify the absolute abundance of each unique TCRbeta CDR3 rearrangement, sequence reads were collapsed and filtered. For each sample, productive Simpson clonality was calculated by taking the square root of Simpson's diversity index across productive rearrangements. What TCRdb holds here is the immuneACCESS table cut down to in-frame rearrangements. Part of the clones is not present; checked against another copy, under half of the missing clones reflect an unresolved V gene, and the others are unexplained. Clonal size and the V and J genes are those of that table, whereas D and trimming came from the DNA. The sample table contains approximately 200,000 clones; only one count was recorded for 75% to 85% of them. Of the sample, 7.4% is held by the ten largest clones.

Paper-wide results and their limitations: How much clinical and demographic metadata was included differed by source and by participant, and the metadata was provided uncurated.

The CDR3 runs 14 residues from the cysteine to the phenylalanine. Only the CDR3 portion is preserved as DNA: 42 bases, with reading frame beginning at the first base. CDR1 and CDR2 (SNHLY, FYNNEI) derive from the germline V gene. Clipping removes 6 bases from V and 1 base from J, with 2 as the unmatched junction base count. In the prospective study, participants were about 18 to 95 years old, resided in about two dozen geographic areas of the United States, and were enrolled through a virtual design. Cohort assignment in the prospective study relied on participant-reported clinical history from a screening survey and a study questionnaire. In the prospective study, mobile phlebotomists collected whole blood, serum and a nasopharyngeal or oropharyngeal swab from each participant. Over a roughly two-month period, participants in the prospective study had the option of providing additional blood draws and questionnaires. Before DNA extraction, prospective study blood samples were shipped either frozen or at room temperature.

Turning to this clone: Its antigen remains unidentified. No base quality information exists; no much larger clone differs at one position.

This chain is built from TRBV2 and TRBJ2-1; the junction holds 8 bases that match TRBD2. Sequences were obtained from PBMCs or T cells enriched from blood (not recorded which). This sequence was found in a woman in her 40s with acute COVID-19. At the DNA level, the sequence is TGTGCCAGCAGGGGCGGGGGGTCCTACAATGAGCAGTTCTTC. The resulting protein is CASRGGGSYNEQFF.